These 13 T cell receptor beta chains were sequenced from one sample in a study of OX40 agonist ivuxolimab in advanced cancers. Repertoires were generated with immunoSEQ multiplex PCR, while TCRdb's copy carries only in-frame clones and drops some. Of 60,000 to 85,000 clones in the sample, 90% were seen once. Source: CD4+ or CD8+ T cells sorted from blood, taken in a trial of the OX40 agonist ivuxolimab. These receptors were obtained from an adult with an advanced solid tumor such as melanoma, head and neck, liver or kidney cancer.

The chain links TRBV7-9 to TRBJ2-7, with D tentatively TRBD1 (6 bases). Looked up from germline, CDR1 is SEHNR and CDR2 is FQNEAQ (reference sequence). The CDR3 loop spans 14 amino acids. Trimming stripped 3 bases from V and 7 bases from J, with 16 bases between. The CDR3 coding sequence is TGTGCCAGCAGCTTCCGGACAGCGGATAGGGAGCAGTACTTC. It yields the protein CASSFRTADREQYF.

The chain carries TRBV27 and TRBJ1-2; possible D gene TRBD1, 5 bases. CDR1 and CDR2 (germline): MNHEY, SMNVEV (reference sequence). Trimming took 0 bases from V and 5 from J, leaving 7 bases between them. CDR3 length: 13 amino acids. CDR3 nucleotide sequence: TGTGCCAGCAGTTTATCGGGACGATATGGCTACACCTTC. It codes for CASSLSGRYGYTF.

CDR3 sequence (DNA): TGTGCCAGCAGCTTATCAAGGCTTAGCTCCTACAATGAGCAGTTCTTC. Amino acids: CASSLSRLSSYNEQFF. The chain uses TRBV7-2 and TRBJ2-1; D is ambiguous. The ends were cut back, 2 bases at V and 0 bases at J, with 11 bases in the middle. CDR1 is SGHTA, CDR2 FQGNSA, per germline. This CDR3 region has 16 residues.

This clone was recorded once. The J gene is TRBJ2-2, the V gene TRBV18; the match to TRBD2 covers 10 bases. CDR3 length equals 16 residues. Trimming cost V 4 bases and J 6 bases; bases outside gene matches: 8. Germline V gene data show CDR1 as KGHSH and CDR2 as LQKENI. CDR3 loop: CASSLTRLAGAGELFF. The CDR3 nucleotides read TGTGCCAGCTCACTTACCCGGCTAGCGGGAGCCGGGGAGCTGTTTTTT.

There are a few counts of this clone. The V and J genes are TRBV29-1 and TRBJ2-1, with 7 bases matching TRBD1. Germline CDR1 SQVTM, CDR2 ANQGSEA. V dropped 5 bases and J dropped 1; count of bases not matched to a gene: 5. The CDR3 runs to 14 residues. CDR3 coding DNA: TGCAGCGTTCAACAGGGGTTTTCCTACAATGAGCAGTTCTTC. It is translated as CSVQQGFSYNEQFF.

The chain couples TRBV18 to TRBJ2-3; TRBD2 aligns across 9 bases. The trim removed 4 bases at V and 4 bases at J, leaving 3 bases unmatched. The CDR3 covers 14 residues. CDR1 and CDR2 (germline): KGHSH, LQKENI. CDR3 DNA: TGTGCCAGCTCACTGGGACTAGCCGCAGATACGCAGTATTTT. Translated: CASSLGLAADTQYF.

This rearrangement joins TRBV7-2 to TRBJ2-6; TRBD2 agrees at 11 bases. The CDR3 spans 19 residues. Germline loops: CDR1 SGHTA, CDR2 FQGNSA. Trimming took 0 bases from V and 0 from J; bases not matched to a gene: 4. The CDR3 region has the DNA TGTGCCAGCAGCTTAGCGTGGCTAGCGGGAGGCTCTGGGGCCAACGTCCTGACTTTC. It codes for CASSLAWLAGGSGANVLTF. Full variable domain (rest looked up from reference TRBV7-2 and TRBJ2-6): GAGVSQSPSNKVTEKGKDVELRCDPISGHTALYWYRQSLGQGLEFLIYFQGNSAPDKSGLPSDRFSAERTGGSVSTLTIQRTQQEDSAVYLCASSLAWLAGGSGANVLTFGAGSRLTVL.

V is TRBV19 and J is TRBJ2-2; TRBD1 aligns across 8 bases. The germline gives CDR1 LNHDA, CDR2 SQIVND (reference sequence). This CDR3 contains 16 residues. With 7 bases clipped from V and 4 bases from J, the junction kept 11 bases outside the gene matches. The CDR3 nucleotides read TGTGCCAGTACCGGCCTCGGACAGGGAGTCACCGGGGAGCTGTTTTTT. It encodes CASTGLGQGVTGELFF.

In its sample, this clone was seen once. The chain is built from TRBV28 and TRBJ2-7, with D hard to call. The CDR3 has 11 amino acids. Germline V gene sequence: CDR1 MDHEN, CDR2 SYDVKM. V was trimmed by 11 bases and J by 0 bases, leaving 8 bases between them. CDR3 protein: CAATSSYEQYF. The CDR3 DNA reads TGTGCCGCTACGAGCTCCTACGAGCAGTACTTC.

The chain uses TRBV5-1 and TRBJ1-3, with TRBD1 identical over 7 bases. Germline CDR1 is SGHRS and CDR2 is YFSETQ. V dropped 1 base and J dropped 0; count of bases not matched to a gene: 4. The CDR3 loop spans 16 amino acids. CDR3 in DNA: TGCGCCAGCAGCTTGACCGGGACAGACTCTGGAAACACCATATATTTT. Its protein product is CASSLTGTDSGNTIYF.

V and J are TRBV28 and TRBJ1-5; D is unclear. Germline V lookup: CDR1 MDHEN, CDR2 SYDVKM. The CDR3 covers 13 residues. The V end was cut by 5 bases, the J end by 3 bases, with 8 bases between. CDR3 amino acids: CASSRHNNQPQHF. The CDR3, as DNA: TGTGCCAGCAGTCGGCATAACAATCAGCCCCAGCATTTT.

This clone is a singleton in its sample. The chain joins TRBV18 to TRBJ1-1, with D uncertain. The germline gives CDR1 KGHSH, CDR2 LQKENI. With 6 bases removed from V and 3 bases from J, the gap between germline ends came to 11 bases. This CDR3 spans 13 amino acids. This CDR3 reads CASSPEEDTEAFF. In nucleotides, the CDR3 is TGTGCCAGCTCCCCAGAGGAGGACACTGAAGCTTTCTTT.

The chain joins TRBV25-1 to TRBJ2-3; 8 nucleotides agree with TRBD2. The CDR3 spans 15 residues. The ends lost 8 bases at V and 4 bases at J; junction bases unmatched: 11. CDR1 and CDR2 from the germline V gene are MGHDK and SYGVNS. The CDR3 DNA is TGTGCCAGCTCGTTAGCGGGAAGGATGGCAGATACGCAGTATTTT. It translates to CASSLAGRMADTQYF.